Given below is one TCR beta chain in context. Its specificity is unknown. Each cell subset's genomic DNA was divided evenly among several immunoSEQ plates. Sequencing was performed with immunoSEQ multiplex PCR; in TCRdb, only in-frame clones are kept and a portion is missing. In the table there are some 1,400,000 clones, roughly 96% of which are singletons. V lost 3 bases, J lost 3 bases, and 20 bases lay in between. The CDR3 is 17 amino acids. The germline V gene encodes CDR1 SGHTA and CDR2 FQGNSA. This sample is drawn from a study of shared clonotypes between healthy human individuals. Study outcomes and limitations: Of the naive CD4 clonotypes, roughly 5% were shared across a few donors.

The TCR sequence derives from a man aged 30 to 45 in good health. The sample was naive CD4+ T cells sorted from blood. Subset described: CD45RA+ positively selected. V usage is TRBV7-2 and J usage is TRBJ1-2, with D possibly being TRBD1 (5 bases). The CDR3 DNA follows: TGTGCCAGCAGCTTTAACGAAGCCCTCAGGGCCTACTATGGCTACACCTTC. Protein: CASSFNEALRAYYGYTF.